This paragraph covers one TCR beta chain sequence. Its antigen remains unknown. PCR used 60 Vbeta primers and 13 Jbeta primers. Sequencing used immunoSEQ multiplex PCR; TCRdb keeps in-frame clones, though not all of them. The data hold roughly 90,000 clones, with 70% to 80% observed a single time. The data are from a study of cytomegalovirus exposure and HLA in healthy donors. The study, taken as a whole, reports: The authors confirmed in vitro that three CMV-associated chains were specific for CMV antigens. Among CMV-associated TCR beta chains, most appeared HLA-restricted in a later analysis.

Trimming removed 4 bases from V and 7 bases from J, with 15 bases in between. This CDR3 has 14 residues. Germline V gene sequence: CDR1 SGHKS, CDR2 YYEKEE (reference sequence). The chain is built from TRBV5-5 and TRBJ2-1, with a weak D call TRBD2 (5 bases). This TCR was sampled from a man younger than 40 in good health and CMV-seropositive. The sequenced sample consisted of PBMCs. CDR3 nucleotides: TGTGCCAGCAGCGAAGGAGGATTTTCGAATGAGCAGTTCTTC. Translation gives CASSEGGFSNEQFF.